These 29 T cell receptor beta chains originate from one sample sequenced in a study of blood T cell repertoires in COVID-19. Clones were sequenced by immunoSEQ multiplex PCR, and TCRdb holds only the in-frame ones, with some missing. The sample gives 140,000 to 150,000 clones, 84% of which show up once; 5.8% is in the top ten. Sample: PBMCs or T cells enriched from blood (not recorded which). Receptors originate from a woman between 50 and 59 years old who had been exposed to COVID-19.

This sequence joins TRBV6-5 and TRBJ1-5; no firm D call. There are 14 residues in the CDR3. Germline V gene sequence: CDR1 MNHEY, CDR2 SVGAGI. Trimming left V 7 bases short and J 0 bases short, with 10 bases between. CDR3 DNA sequence: TGTGCCAGCACTAGCCGGGCTAGCAATCAGCCCCAGCATTTT. It is translated as CASTSRASNQPQHF.

The chain links TRBV6-5 to TRBJ1-1; 10 positions match TRBD1. CDR1 and CDR2 from the germline V gene are MNHEY and SVGAGI. The CDR3 runs to 14 residues. J lost 6 bases, V lost 4 bases, and 5 bases had no gene match. CDR3 amino acids: CASSSGQGFSEAFF. CDR3 bases: TGTGCCAGCAGTTCGGGACAGGGGTTCTCTGAAGCTTTCTTT.

This clone has just one count. CDR3 sequence: CASQSRDGGLAMYF. The CDR3 bases are TGTGCCAGTCAAAGCCGGGACGGGGGACTAGCCATGTATTTT. This chain uses TRBV13 with TRBJ2-3, with 9 bases lining up with TRBD2. This CDR3 has 14 amino acids. Per germline, CDR1 PRHDT and CDR2 FYEKMQ (reference sequence). J gave up 14 bases and V 9 bases, and 18 bases lay outside the gene matches.

CDR3 protein: CASRNLAGGNYGYTF. CDR3 coding DNA: TGTGCCAGCAGGAACCTTGCGGGTGGTAACTATGGCTACACCTTC. The chain combines TRBV3-1 (or the pseudogene TRBV3-2) with TRBJ1-2; D gene uncertain. CDR1 is LGHDT, CDR2 YNNKEL, per germline (reference sequence). V lost 6 bases, J lost 1 base, and 15 bases lay in between. This CDR3 has 15 residues.

The V gene is TRBV11-2, the J gene TRBJ2-7; 8 nucleotides align to TRBD2. The CDR3 is made up of 13 amino acids. Trimming cost V 1 base and J 4 bases; bases outside gene matches: 0. Germline loops: CDR1 SGHAT, CDR2 FQNNGV. The CDR3 DNA reads TGTGCCAGCAGCTTAGTAGCGGGGTACGAGCAGTACTTC. It yields the protein CASSLVAGYEQYF.

J is TRBJ1-3 and V is TRBV18, with D maybe TRBD1 (6 bases). V dropped 1 base and J dropped 0 bases, with 10 bases sitting between them. CDR3 length: 16 residues. Germline-derived CDR1 and CDR2 are KGHSH and LQKENI. The CDR3 DNA reads TGTGCCAGCTCACCACTCCAGGGGACCTCTGGAAACACCATATATTTT. Its protein product is CASSPLQGTSGNTIYF.

This sequence joins TRBV24-1 and TRBJ2-2, with D unclear. Looked up from germline, CDR1 is KGHDR and CDR2 is SFDVKD. The CDR3 runs to 16 residues. V lost 3 bases, J lost 6 bases, and 16 bases lay in between. The CDR3 sequence: CATSDPSTAVAGELFF. CDR3 bases: TGTGCCACCAGTGATCCTTCAACGGCGGTCGCCGGGGAGCTGTTTTTT.

The chain links TRBV2 to TRBJ1-5; D is undetermined. The CDR3 contains 15 residues. Germline V gives CDR1 SNHLY, CDR2 FYNNEI. V was shortened by 7 bases and J by 0 bases, with 13 bases between the two germline ends. Here the CDR3 reads CASTLDGYSNQPQHF. The CDR3 coding sequence is TGTGCCAGCACCCTAGACGGTTATAGCAATCAGCCCCAGCATTTT.

The J gene is TRBJ1-1, the V gene TRBV6-1, with TRBD1 identical over 7 bases. CDR3 length: 16 amino acids. V lost 4 bases to trimming and J lost 0 bases; unmatched junction nucleotides: 8. In germline, CDR1 is MNHNS, CDR2 SASEGT. The CDR3 nucleotides read TGTGCCAGCAGTGTCCAGGGGGGCTGGGTGAACACTGAAGCTTTCTTT. Its translation: CASSVQGGWVNTEAFF.

This chain uses TRBV12-3 or TRBV12-4 with TRBJ2-2, with D tentatively TRBD1 (6 bases). V was cut by 7 bases and J by 6 bases, with 12 bases left in between. The CDR3 sequence is 13 residues long. CDR3 amino acids: CASIPGTSGELFF. Here the CDR3 DNA reads TGTGCCAGCATTCCCGGGACATCCGGGGAGCTGTTTTTT.

The gene calls are TRBV30 and TRBJ1-2; a possible D gene is TRBD1 (5 bases). The CDR3 has 14 amino acids. Germline-derived CDR1 and CDR2 are GTSNPN and SVGIG (reference sequence). Trimming removed 6 bases from V and 8 bases from J, with 22 bases in between. Written as DNA, the CDR3 is TGTGCCTGCAATCTACCGGGACTACTGGGCGGCTACACCTTC. Encoded protein: CACNLPGLLGGYTF.

The rearrangement links TRBV5-1 to TRBJ1-3, with D possibly TRBD1 on 5 matching bases. The CDR3 runs to 16 residues. The germline gives CDR1 SGHRS, CDR2 YFSETQ. Between the trimmed V and J ends, which lost 4 bases and 0 bases, there was a span of 14 bases. CDR3 loop: CASSAGGGGSGNTIYF. The CDR3 bases are TGCGCCAGCAGCGCTGGTGGCGGGGGCTCTGGAAACACCATATATTTT.

CDR3 sequence: CASSRAAKNIQYF. CDR3 nucleotide sequence: TGTGCCAGCAGTCGTGCGGCCAAAAACATTCAGTACTTC. This chain connects TRBV6-5 to TRBJ2-4; D unresolved. CDR3 size: 13 residues. The V gene's germline CDR1 is MNHEY and CDR2 SVGAGI. V dropped 5 bases and J dropped 1 base, with 6 bases sitting between them.

V is TRBV6-5 and J is TRBJ2-3; D remains unclear. CDR3 length equals 13 residues. The germline gives CDR1 MNHEY, CDR2 SVGAGI. V lost 8 bases and J 2 bases, leaving 11 bases between the germline ends. The CDR3 DNA is TGTGCCAGCTCCGCGGATTTCACAGATACGCAGTATTTT. Its protein product is CASSADFTDTQYF.

The gene calls are TRBV11-3 and TRBJ2-2; TRBD1 might be the D (6 bases). The CDR3 totals 16 residues. Trimming cost V 3 bases and J 2 bases, with 13 bases left between them. Germline CDR1 is SGHNT and CDR2 is YENEEA. DNA of the CDR3: TGTGCCAGCAGCTTCGGCGACAGGCCTAACACCGGGGAGCTGTTTTTT. Translated: CASSFGDRPNTGELFF.

The genes are TRBV27 and TRBJ1-4, with D possibly TRBD1 on 6 matching bases. Germline CDR1 reads MNHEY; CDR2 reads SMNVEV (reference sequence). Trimming left V 1 base short and J 7 bases short, with 19 bases between. There are 17 residues in the CDR3. The CDR3 DNA follows: TGTGCCAGCAGTTTATGGGGCAGGGGATTTATGGGTGAAAAACTGTTTTTT. Translation: CASSLWGRGFMGEKLFF.

The chain joins TRBV19 to TRBJ1-3; D is possibly TRBD1 (5 bases). Trimming took 5 bases from V and 0 from J, leaving 11 bases between them. Germline V lookup: CDR1 LNHDA, CDR2 SQIVND (reference sequence). CDR3 size: 15 residues. The CDR3 DNA is TGTGCCAGTAGTCGACAGCCCCTCTCTGGAAACACCATATATTTT. This translates into CASSRQPLSGNTIYF.

The V gene is TRBV7-9, the J gene TRBJ2-1; 12 bases are a match to TRBD2. There are 16 residues in the CDR3. Germline lookup yields CDR1 SEHNR and CDR2 FQNEAQ (reference sequence). Trimming cost V 7 bases and J 10 bases; bases outside gene matches: 14. Written as DNA, the CDR3 is TGTGCCAGCACCGGGTCCGGGACTAGCGGGCCATGGGAGCAGTTCTTC. Translation: CASTGSGTSGPWEQFF.

The chain has TRBV10-1 and TRBJ1-1; TRBD1 might be the D (5 bases). V dropped 0 bases and J dropped 3 bases, with 11 bases sitting between them. The CDR3 consists of 15 residues. CDR1 is WNHNN, CDR2 SYGVQD, per germline (reference sequence). The CDR3 sequence: CASSESLGGDTEAFF. The CDR3 DNA is TGCGCCAGCAGTGAGTCATTAGGAGGGGACACTGAAGCTTTCTTT.

The V gene is TRBV19, the J gene TRBJ1-1; TRBD1 agrees at 8 bases. V lost 5 bases to trimming and J lost 11 bases; unmatched junction nucleotides: 7. Germline V gene sequence: CDR1 LNHDA, CDR2 SQIVND (reference sequence). The CDR3 is 12 amino acids. The chain's CDR3 is CASSPHRGMAFF. In DNA, the CDR3 is TGTGCCAGTAGTCCTCACAGGGGGATGGCTTTCTTT.

The V and J genes are TRBV10-3 and TRBJ1-2; no firm D call. Germline lookup yields CDR1 ENHRY and CDR2 SYGVKD. The CDR3 is 12 amino acids. With 10 bases removed from V and 3 bases from J, the gap between germline ends came to 12 bases. In nucleotides, the CDR3 is TGTGCCACCGAGTCTGGAGACTATGGCTACACCTTC. Its protein product is CATESGDYGYTF.

This sequence joins TRBV5-8 and TRBJ2-1; 9 nucleotides line up with TRBD2. Germline-derived CDR1 and CDR2 are SGHTS and YDEGEE. J gave up 10 bases and V 2 bases, and 10 bases lay outside the gene matches. The CDR3 runs to 15 residues. The CDR3 DNA follows: TGTGCCAGCAGCTTCCGACAGCGGGAGGCAGAAGAGCAGTTCTTC. It translates to CASSFRQREAEEQFF.

J is TRBJ2-7 and V is TRBV5-4, with TRBD2 matching over 7 bases. CDR3 length: 15 residues. The V and J ends lost 1 base and 5 bases, in that order; junction bases with no gene match: 9. The germline V gene has CDR1 SGHNT and CDR2 YYREEE (reference sequence). The CDR3 DNA reads as TGTGCCAGCAGCTTGTTGGTGGGGGAGGGGCACGAGCAGTACTTC. Translated: CASSLLVGEGHEQYF. The full variable domain, in which reference TRBV5-4 and TRBJ2-7 provide the parts outside the CDR3, is ETGVTQSPTHLIKTRGQQVTLRCSSQSGHNTVSWYQQALGQGPQFIFQYYREEENGRGNFPPRFSGLQFPNYSSELNVNALELDDSALYLCASSLLVGEGHEQYFGPGTRLTVT.

This clone was detected a few times. J is TRBJ1-1 and V is TRBV27; tentatively, D is TRBD1 (5 bases). Trimming took 7 bases from V and 3 from J, leaving 12 bases between them. Germline V CDR1 and CDR2: MNHEY, SMNVEV (reference sequence). There are 13 residues in the CDR3. DNA of the CDR3: TGTGCCAGCAAGGGGTCAATGCACACTGAAGCTTTCTTT. This codes for CASKGSMHTEAFF.

This clone was counted many times. J is TRBJ2-2 and V is TRBV6-4; a possible D gene is TRBD1 (5 bases). CDR1 is MRHNA and CDR2 is SNTAGT in the germline V gene. This CDR3 spans 13 amino acids. V was trimmed by 6 bases and J by 1 base, leaving 6 bases between them. The chain's CDR3 is CASSRENTGELFF. CDR3 bases: TGTGCCAGCAGCAGGGAGAACACCGGGGAGCTGTTTTTT.

This clone came up once. This chain connects TRBV29-1 to TRBJ2-3; D might be TRBD2 (7 bases). Trimming removed 3 bases at V and 0 bases at J, with 16 bases between. The CDR3 totals 16 residues. Germline V CDR1 and CDR2: SQVTM, ANQGSEA. The DNA of the CDR3 is TGCAGCGTTGACGGGACAAGCGGGACTAGCACAGATACGCAGTATTTT. It is translated as CSVDGTSGTSTDTQYF.

The chain couples TRBV3-1 (or the pseudogene TRBV3-2) to TRBJ2-1; tentative D call: TRBD2 (6 bases). The V end lost 1 base, the J end lost 0 bases, and 10 bases lay between the germline ends. Germline V gives CDR1 LGHDT, CDR2 YNNKEL (reference sequence). The CDR3 is 16 residues long. The CDR3 loop reads CASSQGWRDSYNEQFF. Here the CDR3 DNA reads TGTGCCAGCAGCCAAGGATGGCGGGACTCCTACAATGAGCAGTTCTTC.

The chain joins TRBV7-9 to TRBJ2-1; 9 bases agree with TRBD2. From germline, CDR1 is SEHNR and CDR2 FQNEAQ (reference sequence). Trimming at V came to 5 bases and at J to 5 bases, leaving 7 bases not matched to a gene. The CDR3 has 15 amino acids. The CDR3 region is CASSRLAGHHNEQFF. The CDR3 DNA reads TGTGCCAGCAGCCGCCTAGCGGGACACCACAATGAGCAGTTCTTC.

J is TRBJ2-1 and V is TRBV12-3 or TRBV12-4; the match to TRBD2 covers 8 bases. V was pared by 8 bases and J by 8 bases, with 8 bases of the junction left unmatched. The CDR3 has 13 amino acids. CDR3 bases: TGTGCCAGCGGCGCCAGCGGGAGTGATGAGCAGTTCTTC. As protein: CASGASGSDEQFF.